The 4 T cell receptor beta chains reported below all come from one sample, sequenced in a study of regulatory T cells in long-lasting Graves disease. Building of the TCR beta libraries involved iRepertoire HTBI primers and Arm-PCR of CDR3 regions. TCRdb itself ran the multiplex PCR reads through MiXCR, one entry per CDR3 protein. The sample shows roughly 500,000 distinct CDR3 sequences, approximately 13% of them seen only once. This sample's time point: newly diagnosed GD, antithyroid drugs for less than 3 months. With RNA extracted from PBMCs as input, the TCR library was made. The same specimen was also included in a second study, on T cells in Graves' hyperthyroidism and ophthalmopathy.

This specimen was peripheral blood mononuclear cells (PBMCs), taken at new diagnosis, from a patient treated with antithyroid drugs. Receptors originate from a young man with Graves disease.

For this clonotype: A far larger clone is just one base off, so this is likely a read error. J is TRBJ1-1 and V is TRBV28; TRBD1 matches 9 bases. Germline V gene lookup returns CDR1 MDHEN and CDR2 SYDVKM. The V and J ends lost 4 bases and 12 bases, in that order; junction bases with no gene match: 12. The CDR3 extends over 14 amino acids. CDR3 bases: TGTGCCAGCAGTTCTCCGGGACAGGGAGCGCAAACTTTCTTT. It codes for CASSSPGQGAQTFF.

This clonotype occurred many times. The V and J genes are TRBV5-1 and TRBJ1-4; 9 bases map to TRBD1. V was pared by 2 bases and J by 8 bases, with 10 bases of the junction left unmatched. This CDR3 is built from 16 residues. In germline, CDR1 is SGHRS, CDR2 YFSETQ. The CDR3 sequence is CASSLGPGQGQEKLFF. The DNA of the CDR3 is TGCGCCAGCAGCTTAGGCCCAGGACAGGGGCAAGAAAAACTGTTTTTT.

There are a few counts of this clonotype. The V and J genes are TRBV5-1 and TRBJ2-5, with D possibly matching TRBD1 (5 bases). Germline V lookup: CDR1 SGHRS, CDR2 YFSETQ. V was cut by 0 bases and J by 5 bases, with 14 bases left in between. The CDR3 is 15 residues long. This chain's CDR3 is CASSLEGQGLETQYF. Written as DNA, the CDR3 is TGCGCCAGCAGCTTGGAAGGGCAGGGCCTGGAGACCCAGTACTTC. Variable domain in full (rest from reference TRBV5-1 and TRBJ2-5): KAGVTQTPRYLIKTRGQQVTLSCSPISGHRSVSWYQQTPGQGLQFLFEYFSETQRNKGNFPGRFSGRQFSNSRSEMNVSTLELGDSALYLCASSLEGQGLETQYFGPGTRLLVL.

This clonotype was seen only a few times. The V and J genes are TRBV20-1 and TRBJ2-1; the match to TRBD2 covers 10 bases. The junction had 6 bases not matched to a gene; V was cut back by 1 base and J by 6 bases. Looked up from germline, CDR1 is DFQATT and CDR2 is SNEGSKA (reference sequence). The CDR3 totals 15 residues. This chain's CDR3 is CSARVKLAGANEQFF. In DNA form, the CDR3 reads TGCAGTGCTAGAGTTAAGCTAGCGGGAGCCAATGAGCAGTTCTTC.